This entry features one T cell receptor beta chain sequence. Its antigen is still unknown. V dropped 2 bases and J dropped 10 bases, with 5 bases sitting between them. CDR1 and CDR2 (germline): MNHNS, SASEGT. CDR3 length: 10 amino acids. This sample stems from a study of cytomegalovirus exposure and HLA in healthy donors. On the study more broadly: The roughly 130 validation repertoires used the same platform as the 550 to 700 first-cohort repertoires (as reported by a later analysis). Whole-study findings and limits: Specific recognition of CMV antigens was confirmed in vitro for a few chains (all CMV-associated). The study designated roughly 150 TCR beta chains cytomegalovirus-associated. High sensitivity and specificity were reportedly achieved when the classifier diagnosed cytomegalovirus status.

Sequencing used immunoSEQ multiplex PCR; TCRdb keeps in-frame clones, though not all of them. The sample lists over 200,000 clones; less than 95% were seen once. The chain joins TRBV6-1 to TRBJ1-1; D is unclear. The source material was PBMCs. The origin of this receptor is a woman in her thirties in good health and CMV-seronegative. In DNA, the CDR3 is TGTGCCAGCAGTGAATTTGTAGCTTTCTTT. As protein: CASSEFVAFF.